Below, 2 T cell receptor beta chains from the same sample are listed, as sequenced in a study of Ad26.COV2.S vaccination and SARS-CoV-2 variants. Noted treatment: roughly 20 received Ad26.COV2.S at low or high dose, single or two shots; about five received placebo; per-sample allocation not given. Vaccine and placebo recipients were sampled on day 63 after the first injection. Clones were read by immunoSEQ multiplex PCR, and TCRdb kept only the in-frame ones, dropping some. The sample has roughly 350,000 clones, roughly 84% seen once. The material sequenced was peripheral blood, taken in a trial of Ad26.COV2.S vaccine versus placebo. Receptor source: a person aged 18-60 years who received the Ad26.COV2.S COVID-19 vaccine or a placebo.

This chain connects TRBV12-3 or TRBV12-4 to TRBJ1-1; a weak D match, TRBD1 (6 bases). V lost 6 bases and J lost 7, with 6 bases in between. This CDR3 is 10 amino acids long. In nucleotides, the CDR3 is TGTGCCAGCAGAGGGGGTGAAGCTTTCTTT. Its protein product is CASRGGEAFF.

The CDR3 nucleotides are TGTGCCTGGCGAAGGTTAGGAACGACCGGGGAGCTGTTTTTT. Translation: CAWRRLGTTGELFF. This chain uses TRBV30 with TRBJ2-2; D is unclear. Trimming removed 5 bases from V and 5 bases from J, with 15 bases in between. CDR3 length: 14 amino acids. Germline lookup yields CDR1 GTSNPN and CDR2 SVGIG (reference sequence). Together with reference TRBV30 and TRBJ2-2, the CDR3 gives the full variable domain: SQTIHQWPATLVQPVGSPLSLECTVEGTSNPNLYWYRQAAGRGLQLLFYSVGIGQISSEVPQNLSASRPQDRQFILSSKKLLLSDSGFYLCAWRRLGTTGELFFGEGSRLTVL.